This TCR beta chain was captured by sequencing in a study of T cells and Merkel cell carcinoma outcomes. This clone was seen a handful of times. Its antigen is still unknown. The CDR3 has 13 residues. The V and J ends lost 10 bases and 2 bases respectively, with 12 bases between them. The germline V gene encodes CDR1 MNHNS and CDR2 SASEGT. Data came from immunoSEQ multiplex PCR; TCRdb stores just in-frame clones and leaves some out. The sample carries 5,000 to 8,000 clones, 90% recorded once. Study-wide results and limits: Merkel cell carcinoma outcomes were reportedly predicted by repertoire and T-cell density.

This receptor was taken from a human donor with Merkel cell carcinoma. J is TRBJ1-5 and V is TRBV6-1, with D perhaps TRBD1 (5 bases). The sample consisted of tumor tissue from Merkel cell carcinoma. The CDR3 protein is CAIKGLGNQPQHF. The CDR3 region has the DNA TGTGCCATCAAGGGACTGGGCAATCAGCCCCAGCATTTT.